The present T cell receptor beta chain was sequenced within a study of blood T cell repertoires in COVID-19. The overall study: Whether acute or convalescent, the COVID-19 samples came from the United States, Italy and Spain. The analysed material was cDNA or gDNA that came from T cells, B-cell-depleted T cells, or PBMCs.

This CDR3 is 14 amino acids long. The germline V and J ends were trimmed by 5 bases and 5 bases, with 16 bases remaining between them. The germline V gene has CDR1 SNHLY and CDR2 FYNNEI. In the original processing: Amplification from reference gene primers served as the basis for estimated nucleated cell counts. This table comes from immunoSEQ multiplex PCR, and its TCRdb copy is limited to in-frame clones, with some not included. The DNA gave D and trimming, while V, J and clone size come from that table. In the table there are 70,000 or so clones, approximately 88% of which are singletons. The sample taken for sequencing was peripheral blood. The clonotype was recovered from a woman between 50 and 59 years old with acute or convalescent COVID-19. V usage is TRBV2 and J usage is TRBJ2-7, with a possible D match to TRBD2 (6 bases). Written as DNA, the CDR3 is TGTGCCAGCAGTCGGACGGTGGGGGGAAACGAGCAGTACTTC. Translating gives CASSRTVGGNEQYF. Full variable domain (remainder filled in from reference TRBV2 and TRBJ2-7): EPEVTQTPSHQVTQMGQEVILRCVPISNHLYFYWYRQILGQKVEFLVSFYNNEISEKSEIFDDQFSVERPDGSNFTLKIRSTKLEDSAMYFCASSRTVGGNEQYFGPGTRLTVT.